A selection of T cell receptor beta chains follows, all from one sample in a study. TCRdb reprocessed the 5' RACE reads via MiXCR and lists one record per CDR3 protein. Of about 57,000 distinct CDR3 sequences listed, 25% to 35% are singletons. The sequenced sample consisted of tumor-infiltrating memory CD4+ T cells sorted from the breast tumor. The receptors were sampled from a female donor with breast cancer. Each CDR3 is given with its conserved first and last residue. A D gene is named only where the DNA matches it firmly. Rows give clone size only sometimes, using once, few, many, or a class for an expanded clone.

J gene,CDR3 length,D gene,V gene,clone size,CDR3 protein,CDR3 DNA
TRBJ2-5,17,.,TRBV4-1,few,CASSELWIQGGQETQYF,TGCGCCAGCAGCGAATTGTGGATTCAGGGGGGCCAAGAGACCCAGTACTTC
TRBJ2-1,16,TRBD2,TRBV7-3,.,CASSPIAGGRHNEQFF,TGTGCCAGCAGCCCCATAGCGGGAGGTAGACACAATGAGCAGTTCTTC
TRBJ2-5,15,.,TRBV7-2,once,CASSAWTRGGETQYF,TGTGCCAGCAGCGCCTGGACTAGGGGGGGGGAGACCCAGTACTTC
TRBJ2-3,15,.,TRBV6-2/TRBV6-3,.,CASSYGGLRTDTQYF,TGTGCCAGCAGTTACGGCGGACTACGCACAGATACGCAGTATTTT
TRBJ1-2,15,.,TRBV20-1,.,CSARLLQGGGYGYTF,TGCAGTGCTAGGTTACTACAGGGAGGAGGGTATGGCTACACCTTC
TRBJ2-6,14,.,TRBV29-1,few,CSVGNRSGANVLTF,TGCAGCGTTGGTAACCGTTCTGGGGCCAACGTCCTGACTTTC
TRBJ1-5,18,TRBD1,TRBV27,medium-sized,CASSLTGTGMIANQPQHF,TGTGCCAGCAGTCTTACCGGGACAGGGATGATTGCAAATCAGCCCCAGCATTTT
TRBJ2-7,14,TRBD1,TRBV5-3,few,CARSGYRGRDEQYF,TGTGCCAGAAGCGGTTACAGGGGCCGCGACGAGCAGTACTTC
TRBJ2-1,15,.,TRBV6-5,.,CASSRGKVGYNEQFF,TGTGCCAGCAGCCGGGGGAAAGTGGGCTACAATGAGCAGTTCTTC
TRBJ2-7,12,TRBD1,TRBV7-9,many,CASSRTGDEQYF,TGTGCCAGCAGCCGGACAGGGGACGAGCAGTACTTC
TRBJ1-1,15,TRBD1,TRBV7-9,.,CASSPQGGLGTEAFF,TGTGCCAGCAGCCCCCAGGGGGGGCTTGGCACTGAAGCTTTCTTT
TRBJ2-5,16,.,TRBV11-3,few,CASSLVYREGEETQYF,TGTGCCAGCAGCTTAGTCTACAGGGAAGGGGAAGAGACCCAGTACTTC
TRBJ2-2,16,TRBD1,TRBV29-1,.,CSVEVGQGQNTGELFF,TGCAGCGTTGAGGTCGGACAGGGCCAGAACACCGGGGAGCTGTTTTTT
TRBJ2-7,11,.,TRBV24-1,.,CATSDYYEQYF,TGTGCCACCAGTGATTACTACGAGCAGTACTTC
TRBJ2-3,14,.,TRBV10-3,.,CAISDFMTANTQYF,TGTGCCATCAGTGATTTTATGACAGCCAATACGCAGTATTTT
TRBJ1-1,17,TRBD1,TRBV3-1,few,CASSPPPSTGRDTEAFF,TGTGCCAGCAGCCCTCCTCCATCGACAGGGAGGGACACTGAAGCTTTCTTT
TRBJ1-2,11,TRBD1,TRBV7-2,.,CATGQNYGYTF,TGTGCCACGGGACAGAACTATGGCTACACCTTC
TRBJ2-7,15,TRBD2,TRBV6-5,.,CASIGRLAGGYEQYF,TGTGCCAGCATCGGCCGACTAGCGGGAGGGTACGAGCAGTACTTC
TRBJ1-2,17,TRBD1,TRBV24-1,.,CATSEARGLEANYGYTF,TGTGCCACCAGTGAGGCCAGGGGGCTTGAGGCGAACTATGGCTACACCTTC
TRBJ2-6,14,.,TRBV6-1,.,CASSDGTGANVLTF,TGTGCCAGCAGTGATGGGACTGGGGCCAACGTCCTGACTTTC
TRBJ2-3,14,.,TRBV9,few,CASSVGSRSDTQYF,TGTGCCAGCAGCGTAGGGAGTCGGTCAGATACGCAGTATTTT
TRBJ1-5,15,.,TRBV5-1,few,CASSLAGVSNQPQHF,TGCGCCAGCAGCTTGGCAGGGGTAAGCAATCAGCCCCAGCATTTT
TRBJ2-5,14,.,TRBV7-2,.,CASSFGGWGETQYF,TGTGCCAGCAGCTTTGGGGGTTGGGGCGAGACCCAGTACTTC
TRBJ1-5,14,.,TRBV7-9,few,CASSFGDGNQPQHF,TGTGCCAGCAGCTTCGGGGATGGCAATCAGCCCCAGCATTTT
TRBJ1-6,14,TRBD1,TRBV11-2,few,CASSLGQGRAPLHF,TGTGCCAGCAGCTTAGGACAGGGAAGGGCACCCCTCCACTTT
TRBJ1-4,16,.,TRBV6-6,.,CASSYSSGASNEKLFF,TGTGCCAGCAGTTACTCGTCGGGGGCGTCTAATGAAAAACTGTTTTTT
TRBJ2-7,14,TRBD2,TRBV7-2,.,CASRQTSGSYEQYF,TGTGCCAGCAGACAGACTAGCGGGTCCTACGAGCAGTACTTC
TRBJ2-3,15,.,TRBV21-1,once,CASSKRLAGGYTQYF,TGTGCCAGCAGCAAGAGGCTAGCGGGAGGTTATACGCAGTATTTT
TRBJ2-2,13,TRBD1,TRBV7-9,.,CATNDRDPGELFF,TGTGCCACCAACGACAGGGACCCCGGGGAGCTGTTTTTT
TRBJ2-1,15,TRBD2,TRBV18,.,CASSPPGGFYNEQFF,TGTGCCAGCTCACCGCCGGGGGGGTTCTACAATGAGCAGTTCTTC
TRBJ2-1,14,.,TRBV20-1,.,CSARFGAIYNEQFF,TGCAGTGCTAGATTCGGGGCTATCTACAATGAGCAGTTCTTC
TRBJ2-5,14,.,TRBV12-3/TRBV12-4,few,CASSRGGSRETQYF,TGTGCCAGCAGCCGAGGAGGGAGTCGTGAGACCCAGTACTTC
TRBJ2-1,13,TRBD2,TRBV5-1,few,CASAPSGTNEQLF,TGCGCCAGCGCACCTAGCGGCACCAATGAGCAGCTCTTC
TRBJ2-5,17,.,TRBV20-1,few,CSATLSPGLLYGETQYF,TGCAGTGCGACGCTCTCGCCGGGACTTTTATACGGAGAGACCCAGTACTTC
TRBJ2-1,11,.,TRBV5-1,many,CASSFSNEQFF,TGCGCCAGCAGCTTCAGCAATGAGCAGTTCTTC
TRBJ2-2,15,.,TRBV7-2,many,CASSLNPGNTGELFF,TGTGCCAGCAGCTTGAATCCCGGGAACACCGGGGAGCTGTTTTTT
TRBJ2-3,11,.,TRBV20-1,.,CSAEQGDTQYF,TGCAGTGCCGAGCAGGGGGATACGCAGTATTTT
TRBJ1-5,16,.,TRBV6-6,few,CASSPGPKFINQPQHF,TGTGCCAGCAGCCCGGGACCCAAGTTTATCAATCAGCCCCAGCATTTT
TRBJ2-1,15,TRBD1,TRBV7-9,.,CASSRQGGVHNEQFF,TGTGCCAGCAGCAGACAGGGTGGAGTCCACAATGAGCAGTTCTTC
TRBJ1-6,14,.,TRBV20-1,.,CSAPALGGNSPLHF,TGCAGTGCTCCTGCCCTAGGGGGTAATTCACCCCTCCACTTT
TRBJ1-3,14,.,TRBV6-6,.,CASKPVSSGNTIYF,TGTGCCAGCAAGCCGGTGTCCTCTGGAAACACCATATATTTT
TRBJ1-1,11,.,TRBV5-1,few,CASSLGPEAFF,TGCGCCAGCAGCTTGGGCCCTGAAGCTTTCTTT
TRBJ2-1,13,.,TRBV28,few,CASSLSASYEQFF,TGTGCCAGCAGTTTATCAGCAAGCTATGAGCAGTTCTTC
TRBJ1-2,14,.,TRBV12-3/TRBV12-4,many,CASSSETGAYGYTF,TGTGCCAGCAGTTCCGAGACAGGAGCCTATGGCTACACCTTC
TRBJ1-1,15,.,TRBV6-1,.,CASRKQLNTNTEAFF,TGTGCCAGCAGAAAGCAACTCAATACGAACACTGAAGCTTTCTTT
TRBJ2-1,17,TRBD2,TRBV5-1,few,CASSGAPSGRAQNEQFF,TGCGCCAGCAGCGGCGCCCCTAGCGGGAGGGCCCAGAATGAGCAGTTCTTC
TRBJ2-7,13,.,TRBV30,.,CAWVDSPDYEQYF,TGTGCCTGGGTAGACAGCCCGGATTACGAGCAGTACTTC
TRBJ1-5,17,TRBD1,TRBV12-3/TRBV12-4,.,CASSSDREVYSIQPQHF,TGTGCCAGCAGTTCCGACAGGGAGGTATATAGCATTCAGCCCCAGCATTTT
TRBJ1-2,13,.,TRBV12-3/TRBV12-4,.,CASSLEGNYGYTF,TGTGCCAGCAGTTTAGAAGGGAACTATGGCTACACCTTC
TRBJ2-1,18,TRBD2,TRBV20-1,.,CSAGWLAGDSPLDNEQFF,TGCAGTGCTGGCTGGCTAGCGGGAGATAGTCCCCTGGACAATGAGCAGTTCTTC
TRBJ2-2,12,.,TRBV28,few,CASSYGTGELFF,TGTGCCAGCAGTTATGGCACCGGGGAGCTGTTTTTT
TRBJ2-3,14,.,TRBV7-2,few,CASSPVMGTDTQYF,TGTGCCAGCAGCCCCGTTATGGGCACAGATACGCAGTATTTT
TRBJ2-3,12,.,TRBV5-1,.,CASSLEANTQYF,TGCGCCAGCAGCTTGGAGGCGAATACGCAGTATTTT
TRBJ1-6,15,.,TRBV20-1,.,CSAREGGSYNSPLHF,TGCAGTGCTAGAGAGGGTGGCTCCTATAATTCACCCCTCCACTTT
TRBJ1-2,15,.,TRBV19,.,CASTRFSQGNYGYTF,TGTGCCAGTACCCGTTTTTCCCAGGGGAACTATGGCTACACCTTC
TRBJ2-5,14,TRBD2,TRBV5-1,few,CASSGLAVGETQYF,TGCGCCAGCAGCGGGCTAGCGGTGGGAGAGACCCAGTACTTC
TRBJ2-5,16,TRBD2,TRBV20-1,.,CSARGVVREGQETQYF,TGCAGTGCTAGGGGAGTGGTGCGGGAGGGCCAGGAGACCCAGTACTTC
TRBJ2-1,14,TRBD2,TRBV7-9,few,CASGQGTSSDEQFF,TGTGCCAGCGGCCAGGGGACTAGCAGTGATGAGCAGTTCTTC